This passage covers 5 T cell receptor beta chains from one sample sequenced in a study of CD8 T cells in Susac syndrome. With random hexamers, reverse transcription was performed on roughly 0.45 to 1 ug of RNA. TCRdb re-derived calls from the immunoSEQ multiplex PCR reads in MiXCR, one entry per CDR3 protein. The data hold around 200,000 distinct CDR3 sequences, with 95% observed a single time. The sequenced sample consisted of CD4+ T cells from PBMCs. The receptors here all came from a human donor in good health.

This CDR3 is CASSRRGITDTQYF. The CDR3 DNA reads as TGTGCCAGCTCCCGGAGGGGGATCACAGATACGCAGTATTTT. The chain employs TRBV2 and TRBJ2-3, with D possibly called TRBD1 or TRBD2 (6 bases each). This CDR3 comprises 14 residues. Germline V gives CDR1 SNHLY, CDR2 FYNNEI. V gave up 8 bases and J gave up 2 bases, with 14 bases separating them.

V is TRBV5-6 and J is TRBJ2-3, with 10 bases identical to TRBD1. The V gene end was trimmed by 4 bases and the J gene end by 2 bases; junction bases not matched to a gene: 10. CDR3 size: 17 residues. Germline V CDR1 and CDR2: SGHDT, YYEEEE. CDR3 sequence (DNA): TGTGCCAGCAGCCACACGTCCGGGACAGGGGACACAGATACGCAGTATTTT. Amino acid sequence: CASSHTSGTGDTDTQYF.

The chain joins TRBV28 to TRBJ1-5; the D is unclear. Trimming removed 7 bases from V and 1 base from J, with 20 bases in between. Per the germline V gene, CDR1 is MDHEN and CDR2 is SYDVKM. The CDR3 loop spans 17 amino acids. CDR3 in amino acids: CASTTQERFFSNQPQHF. The CDR3 DNA reads TGTGCCAGCACCACCCAGGAGAGGTTTTTCAGCAATCAGCCCCAGCATTTT.

V and J are TRBV20-1 and TRBJ2-1; possibly TRBD2 for D (6 bases). This CDR3 spans 16 amino acids. Trimming removed 2 bases at V and 2 bases at J, with 16 bases between. CDR1 and CDR2 (germline): DFQATT, SNEGSKA (reference sequence). The DNA of the CDR3 is TGCAGTGCTAGACCGGCGGGACGCGCCGCCTACAATGAGCAGTTCTTC. Translating gives CSARPAGRAAYNEQFF.

This rearrangement joins TRBV3-1 to TRBJ2-1, with 12 bases lining up with TRBD2. V lost 4 bases and J lost 12; bases outside the gene matches: 10. The CDR3 totals 15 residues. CDR1 LGHDT and CDR2 YNNKEL come from the germline V gene (reference sequence). The DNA of the CDR3 is TGTGCCAGCAGCCTTGCTAGCGGGAGGGACCCGGGGCAGTTCTTC. Residues: CASSLASGRDPGQFF.